The 20 T cell receptor beta chains below all came from one sample that was sequenced in a study of cytomegalovirus exposure and HLA in healthy donors. The PCR was carried out with 60 Vbeta primers and 13 Jbeta primers. The protocol was immunoSEQ multiplex PCR, while the TCRdb copy is restricted to in-frame clones and leaves out a portion. The sample yields 150,000 to 200,000 clones, approximately 82% seen once. Material for sequencing was PBMCs. Receptor source: a woman younger than 35 in good health and CMV-seronegative.

This rearrangement joins TRBV5-6 to TRBJ2-5, with D perhaps matching TRBD2 (7 bases). TRBJ2-7 explains the end of the DNA better; the J call may be wrong. Germline CDR1 is SGHDT and CDR2 is YYEEEE. This CDR3 is 16 amino acids long. DNA for the CDR3: TGTGCCAGCAACCCCCTCGGGGGGCGACTCTCCTACGAGCAGTACTTC. It yields the protein CASNPLGGRLSYEQYF.

The genes are TRBV7-9 and TRBJ1-2; 12 bases map to TRBD1. The CDR3 contains 17 residues. V shed 5 bases and J 4 bases; nucleotides not matched to a gene: 11. CDR1 and CDR2 from the germline V gene are SEHNR and FQNEAQ (reference sequence). The CDR3 loop is CASSTGTGGVVPYGYTF. The CDR3, as DNA: TGTGCCAGCAGCACCGGGACAGGGGGCGTCGTACCCTATGGCTACACCTTC.

The V gene is TRBV5-4, the J gene TRBJ2-2; 7 bases align to TRBD1. V shed 4 bases, J shed 0 bases, and the junction held 9 bases outside the gene matches. CDR1 and CDR2 (germline): SGHNT, YYREEE (reference sequence). The CDR3 contains 17 residues. The CDR3 loop is CASSLRTGESNTGELFF. The CDR3 coding sequence is TGTGCCAGCAGCCTCCGAACAGGGGAATCGAACACCGGGGAGCTGTTTTTT.

The V and J genes are TRBV5-1 and TRBJ2-7, with D perhaps matching TRBD2 (5 bases). The germline V and J ends were trimmed by 5 bases and 2 bases, with 11 bases remaining between them. Germline-derived CDR1 and CDR2 are SGHRS and YFSETQ. This CDR3 is 13 amino acids long. The CDR3, as DNA: TGCGCCAGCAGGCAATCCGGGACCTACGAGCAGTACTTC. As protein: CASRQSGTYEQYF.

The rearrangement uses TRBV6-6 and TRBJ1-2; 9 nucleotides agree with TRBD1. V dropped 10 bases and J dropped 8; count of bases not matched to a gene: 8. The V gene's germline CDR1 is MNHNY and CDR2 SVGAGI (reference sequence). The CDR3 runs to 12 residues. The CDR3 region is CATVQGARGYTF. As DNA, the CDR3 is TGTGCCACCGTACAGGGGGCGCGAGGCTACACCTTC.

The rearrangement joins TRBV28 to TRBJ2-5; TRBD2 matches at 10 bases. The CDR3 is 12 amino acids. The germline V gene encodes CDR1 MDHEN and CDR2 SYDVKM. The CDR3 region is CASGRARETQYF. The CDR3 DNA reads as TGTGCAAGCGGGAGGGCCAGGGAGACCCAGTACTTC. The variable domain in full, with the rest retrieved from reference TRBV28 and TRBJ2-5, is DVKVTQSSRYLVKRTGEKVFLECVQDMDHENMFWYRQDPGLGLRLIYFSYDVKMKEKGDIPEGYSVSREKKERFSLILESASTNQTSMYLCASGRARETQYFGPGTRLLVL.

V gene TRBV19 combines with J gene TRBJ2-2, with 8 bases that match TRBD1. The germline V gene encodes CDR1 LNHDA and CDR2 SQIVND (reference sequence). The CDR3 is 15 residues long. V shed 5 bases and J 4 bases; nucleotides not matched to a gene: 6. CDR3 nucleotides: TGTGCCAGTAGTTCGGCAGGGGGCTCCACCGGGGAGCTGTTTTTT. Translated: CASSSAGGSTGELFF.

V and J are TRBV15 and TRBJ2-1, with 8 positions matching TRBD2. Germline CDR1 LNHNV, CDR2 YYDKDF (reference sequence). J was trimmed by 2 bases and V by 5 bases; bases with no gene match: 5. The CDR3 extends over 15 amino acids. The CDR3 reads CATSYELAAYNEQFF. CDR3 nucleotides: TGTGCCACCAGCTATGAACTAGCGGCCTACAATGAGCAGTTCTTC.

This clone was counted a single time. The V and J genes are TRBV29-1 and TRBJ2-1; 13 positions match TRBD2. Germline trimming cut 5 bases from V and 7 bases from J; bases unmatched to any gene: 5. The V gene's germline CDR1 is SQVTM and CDR2 ANQGSEA. This CDR3 is 14 amino acids long. The CDR3 loop reads CSVTTSGRSNEQFF. The DNA of the CDR3 is TGCAGCGTTACGACTAGCGGGAGGAGTAATGAGCAGTTCTTC.

The chain couples TRBV7-8 to TRBJ1-1; D ambiguous. With 1 base removed from V and 4 bases from J, the gap between germline ends came to 7 bases. The CDR3 length is 13 residues. CDR1 is SGHVS and CDR2 is FQNEAQ in the germline V gene. CDR3 DNA sequence: TGTGCCAGCAGCTTAGTGGCAGGCACTGAAGCTTTCTTT. Protein product: CASSLVAGTEAFF.

The V and J genes are TRBV10-1 and TRBJ2-3, with 9 bases fitting TRBD2. J lost 2 bases, V lost 6 bases, and 3 bases had no gene match. The CDR3 has 14 amino acids. Germline assignment: CDR1 WNHNN and CDR2 SYGVQD (reference sequence). The chain's CDR3 is CASSPSGNTDTQYF. In nucleotides, the CDR3 is TGCGCCAGCAGCCCTAGCGGGAACACAGATACGCAGTATTTT.

This sequence joins TRBV5-1 and TRBJ1-2; D gene uncertain. The CDR3 is 12 residues long. V was pared by 1 base and J by 6 bases, with 7 bases between. Germline CDR1 and CDR2: SGHRS and YFSETQ. The CDR3 spells CASSLFSDGYTF. DNA of the CDR3: TGCGCCAGCAGCTTGTTCAGTGATGGCTACACCTTC.

The chain is built from TRBV4-3 and TRBJ2-7; 12 bases match TRBD1. Germline CDR1 is LGHNA and CDR2 is YSLEER. V lost 4 bases to trimming and J lost 6 bases; unmatched junction nucleotides: 10. The CDR3 extends over 16 amino acids. CDR3 sequence (DNA): TGCGCCAGCAGCCCCACGTCCGGGACAGGGGGCAGCGAGCAGTACTTC. Its protein is CASSPTSGTGGSEQYF.

The chain is built from TRBV18 and TRBJ2-1; 9 bases fit TRBD2. With 1 base clipped from V and 0 bases from J, the junction kept 1 base outside the gene matches. Germline-derived CDR1 and CDR2 are KGHSH and LQKENI. The CDR3 is 16 residues long. The CDR3 bases are TGTGCCAGCTCACCACAGACTAGCGGCTCCTACAATGAGCAGTTCTTC. Translated: CASSPQTSGSYNEQFF.

The chain is built from TRBV25-1 and TRBJ2-7; D not certain. This CDR3 has 14 residues. V lost 3 bases to trimming and J lost 7 bases, with 16 bases between them. Germline V gene data show CDR1 as MGHDK and CDR2 as SYGVNS. The CDR3 sequence is CASSDPPPVWEQYV. CDR3 nucleotide sequence: TGTGCCAGCAGTGACCCCCCTCCTGTCTGGGAGCAGTACGTC.

The rearrangement uses TRBV2 and TRBJ2-5, with 11 positions matching TRBD2. After removal of 7 bases from V and 6 bases from J, the junction contained 7 bases not matched to a gene. The CDR3 is 14 amino acids. Germline V lookup: CDR1 SNHLY, CDR2 FYNNEI. The chain's CDR3 is CASIRLAGSQTQYF. The CDR3 DNA is TGTGCCAGCATTCGACTAGCGGGGTCTCAGACCCAGTACTTC.

DNA for the CDR3: TGCAGCGTTCAGACCGTATCCAGGGACTACGAGCAGTACTTC. Translation gives CSVQTVSRDYEQYF. This sequence joins TRBV29-1 and TRBJ2-7; TRBD1 might be the D (5 bases). Germline V gene data show CDR1 as SQVTM and CDR2 as ANQGSEA. The CDR3 length is 14 residues. V lost 5 bases and J 3 bases, leaving 17 bases between the germline ends.

The chain joins TRBV11-2 to TRBJ2-5, with a tentative D call TRBD2 (7 bases). This CDR3 is built from 14 residues. V was pared by 3 bases and J by 7 bases, with 15 bases between. Germline V gene lookup returns CDR1 SGHAT and CDR2 FQNNGV. The CDR3 DNA reads as TGTGCCAGCAGCTTTGGAGCGGCGGGGGCGACCCAGTACTTC. It specifies CASSFGAAGATQYF.

The chain has TRBV30 and TRBJ1-3; D gene ambiguous. Looked up from germline, CDR1 is GTSNPN and CDR2 is SVGIG (reference sequence). The CDR3 has 12 residues. V gave up 0 bases and J gave up 4 bases, with 4 bases separating them. The CDR3 nucleotides read TGTGCCTGGAGTGTTGCGGGAAACACCATATATTTT. It encodes CAWSVAGNTIYF.

J is TRBJ2-5 and V is TRBV6-1; D uncertain. Trimming took 0 bases from V and 1 from J, leaving 15 bases between them. The CDR3 has 17 amino acids. Germline values: CDR1 MNHNS, CDR2 SASEGT. CDR3 protein: CASSEAGGSPGQETQYF. The CDR3 bases are TGTGCCAGCAGTGAAGCCGGTGGATCCCCAGGCCAAGAGACCCAGTACTTC.